This T cell receptor beta chain emerged from a study of cytomegalovirus exposure and HLA in healthy donors (dated by TCRdb to about 2017). Study-level background: An earlier analysis of some 550 of the donors reported about 250 Gb of sequence data and some 120 million unique TCR beta sequences from about 179 million T cells. An early release covering 550 to 700 HLA-typed donors comprised 300 to 350 gigabases of sequencing data and 85 million or so unique TCR sequences. Of the 350 to 450 genotyped donors, 70% to 90% were placed in the genetic ancestry cluster associated with self-reported Caucasian donors. The study aimed to test whether cataloging public T cell receptors could reveal signatures of past pathogen exposure. The study used immunosequencing to profile the T cell repertoires of more than 650 subjects and linked those repertoires to cytomegalovirus serostatus. A separate validation cohort of 100 to 150 different subjects was used in addition to the 666-subject first cohort. To predict cytomegalovirus infection status, the study brought together high-throughput TCR immunosequencing, statistical association of individual TCRs with disease status, and machine learning. In a later analysis, previously published TCR beta repertoires from several hundred donors were re-analyzed and high-resolution HLA genotyping was added so that TCR occurrence patterns could be studied. Rather than using new phenotypic data, the later analysis identified candidate immune exposures from TCR beta sequences and from how often those sequences occurred across donors. To decide whether each TCR beta V gene segment behaved as functional or pseudogenic, an earlier analysis of approximately 590 of the donors relied on high-throughput TCR beta sequencing. Donor age, sex, ethnicity and CMV serostatus were collected together with the repertoire data. A later genetic analysis took genome-wide SNP genotypes for about 65% of the 666 donors and used that subset as a discovery cohort. All discovery cohort repertoires had been generated on a single sequencing platform. HLA typing included class I and class II loci at four-digit resolution. Typing coverage differed by locus: A, B, C, DRB1 and DQB1 were typed in roughly 629-640 donors, DQA1 in 500 to 550, DPA1 in 600 to 610, and DPB1 in about 450. Because of strong linkage in the cohort, roughly five DR-DQ haplotypes were treated as single units for association and clustering. On average, roughly 240,000 unique TCR beta nucleotide sequences were sequenced per donor among 398 genotyped donors of the cohort, with 15% to 20% of those sequences being non-productive. Overall study outcomes, separate from this receptor: A later analysis found that most CMV-associated TCR beta chains appeared HLA-restricted, with HLA associations seemingly driven largely by CMV exposure. A later analysis found that HLA-associated TCR beta chains were more clonally expanded and had lower generation probabilities than equally common non-associated chains. The classifier was reported to diagnose cytomegalovirus status with high specificity and sensitivity in both the original cohort and the validation cohort. Presence/absence analyses assumed roughly uniform sequencing depth across donors, an assumption that may not hold. A further reported finding was that TCR beta sequences accurately predicted the HLA-A and HLA-B alleles for most subjects in the first cohort. In this cohort, only TCR beta chains were sequenced, and detectable features were limited by the absence of alpha or paired-chain data. In a later analysis, TCR association rates were found to vary across HLA loci, with the most associated TCRs seen for DRB1 alleles and the fewest for HLA-C alleles. The only immune exposure information available for the cohort was CMV serostatus. According to a later analysis, parvovirus B19, influenza, CMV and Epstein-Barr virus appeared linked to several top co-occurrence clusters. Linkage disequilibrium might explain the correlated functional status among segregating V segments, but an unknown experimental factor could not be ruled out. A later genetic analysis associated a missense DCLRE1C variant with V-gene and J-gene trimming of TCR beta chains, and an independent cohort replicated the association. Because counts were too low, some 16 rarely observed V segments, including chromosome 9 orphons, were excluded from the earlier analysis of 587 of the donors. Because HLA typing was missing for some donors at each locus, association tests included only the typed subset. Three of the identified cytomegalovirus-associated TCR beta chains were confirmed in vitro to be specific for cytomegalovirus antigens. In an earlier analysis of 587 of the donors, most TCR beta V segments appeared in productive rearrangements about 90% or about 30% of the time, broadly matching IMGT annotations. When HLA alleles, especially DR and DQ, strongly co-occurred, attributing TCR associations to individual alleles was difficult. The study listed 150 to 200 TCR beta chains as associated with cytomegalovirus. Across donors, most TCR sequences were observed very rarely, whereas some public TCRs were present in many individuals. Some IMGT-functional V segments, including TRBV6-2 and TRBV6-3, could not be told apart with the 87-base-pair reads, so those segments were excluded. Specific HLA alleles were associated with more than 15,000 TCR beta sequences at a false discovery rate of 0.05 in a later analysis. According to a later genetic analysis, donors in an Asian-associated ancestry cluster had fewer N-insertions in productive TCRs than the roughly 660-donor mean. A cluster of highly shared sequence variants was judged likely to represent a technical artifact of the sequencing pipeline. The authors suggested that the approach could potentially be extended to other disease states and immunological phenotypes.

V has 3 bases trimmed and J has 8 bases trimmed; junction bases matching no gene number 5. Taken from cysteine to phenylalanine, the CDR3 has 13 residues. Solely the CDR3 DNA is kept, with 39 bases framed from the first base. Via the germline V gene, CDR1 is KGHSH and CDR2 LQKENI. This clone came up a few times. Its antigen is unknown. Base-call qualities are not available, and no considerably larger clone is one nucleotide away. Receptor amplification or capture employed the immunoSEQ multiplex PCR assay. A mixture of 60 forward primers for TCR Vbeta segments and 13 reverse primers for TCR Jbeta segments was used in the multiplex PCR. The CDR3 region of rearranged TCR beta genes was amplified from genomic DNA by a multiplex PCR assay. The Illumina HiSeq System was used to sequence the amplified TCR beta libraries as 87-base-pair reads. The original methods were these. A later analysis counted 75 million to 100 million unique TCR beta chains across the 700 or so repertoires, and some 11 million of these chains were shared by at least two donors. Raw reads were error-corrected and collapsed into unique sequences with a nearest-neighbor algorithm that merged closely related sequences to remove PCR and sequencing errors. Alignment of CDR3 sequences to IMGT reference sequences was used to assign V, D and J gene segments. For a sequence to be retained, a match of at least six nucleotides to both a V gene segment and a J gene segment was required. A rearrangement counted as productive if the CDR3 had no stop codons and remained in frame with V and J, and every other rearrangement counted as non-productive. Following IMGT convention, CDR3 was defined as the stretch from the second conserved V-encoded cysteine up to the conserved J-encoded phenylalanine. In an earlier analysis of more than 550 of the donors, sequences lacking an unambiguous match to a single V gene segment were excluded. In an earlier analysis of about 590 of the donors, a V segment was called functional when productive rearrangements were above 56.7%, and segregating when the standard deviation between donors exceeded 5%. A statistical classification framework was built for diagnosing cytomegalovirus status from the catalog of TCR beta chain sequences. In a later analysis, TCR nucleotide sequences were compared against IMGT/GENE-DB human TR gene sequences so that V and J genes could be assigned. A later analysis assigned CDR3 sequences and most-parsimonious VDJ recombination scenarios with the TCRdist pipeline. In a later analysis, each TCR beta chain was defined by its CDR3 amino acid sequence together with its V-gene family, and reads without a unique V-gene family were excluded. A later analysis removed 592 highly shared, low-generation-probability nucleotide sequences to deal with suspected cross-contamination and a sequencing artifact. For each public chain, a later analysis derived a clonal expansion index from normalized ranks of inferred template counts within each repertoire. A later analysis computed generation probabilities with a VDJ recombination model fitted to out-of-frame rearrangements, and checked the results against IGoR. In a later analysis, TCR-TCR, TCR-HLA and TCR-CMV co-occurrence was scored with hypergeometric tests, and a repertoire-size bias correction was applied to TCR pairs. In a later analysis, false discovery rates were estimated by permuting HLA or CMV assignments 20 times. In a later analysis, co-occurring TCRs were grouped with DBSCAN, and TCRdist sequence similarity was added when clustering was performed within HLA-allele-positive subsets. For co-occurrence clustering, repertoires with fewer than 30,000 or more than 120,000 public chains were excluded, along with 4 to 6 repertoires with anomalous nucleotide sharing. The source is immuneACCESS, and TCRdb retained only in-frame sequences with V and J called. Part of the clones is not carried over; for the studies checked, unresolved V genes explain less than half of this, and the remainder is unexplained. The V and J calls and the clone size are those of that table, but D and trimming were determined from the DNA. The sample table lists about 200,000 clones, 83% of them with a count of one. The top ten clonotypes cover approximately 1.4% of the sample.

The cohort was made up of about 670 healthy bone marrow donors. At the time of sampling, all cohort members were nominally healthy, though unrecorded immune exposures were likely present. The donor tested CMV seronegative and was one of the 352 seronegative cohort members. Every donor gave a peripheral blood sample, and the peripheral blood mononuclear cells from that sample were used for TCR beta sequencing. The Qiagen DNeasy Blood Extraction Kit was used to extract genomic DNA from the blood cell samples. The receptor's source is a girl aged 10-17 years in good health and CMV-seronegative. This sequence uses TRBV18 and TRBJ1-1; the junction holds 8 bases that match TRBD1. The specimen sequenced was PBMCs. The CDR3 loop reads CASSPRTGTEAFF. The bases read TGTGCCAGCTCACCCCGGACAGGGACCGAAGCTTTCTTT.